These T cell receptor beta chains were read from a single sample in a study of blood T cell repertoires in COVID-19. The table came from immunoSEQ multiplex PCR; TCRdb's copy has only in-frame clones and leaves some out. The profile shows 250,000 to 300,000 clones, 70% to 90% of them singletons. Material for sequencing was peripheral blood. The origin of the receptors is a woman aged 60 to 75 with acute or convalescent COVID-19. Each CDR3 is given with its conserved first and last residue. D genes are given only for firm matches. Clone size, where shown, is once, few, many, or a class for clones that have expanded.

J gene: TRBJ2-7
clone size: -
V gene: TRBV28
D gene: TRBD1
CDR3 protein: CASSLLPGQGVNEQYF
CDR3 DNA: TGTGCCAGCAGTCTGCTGCCGGGACAGGGTGTTAACGAGCAGTACTTC

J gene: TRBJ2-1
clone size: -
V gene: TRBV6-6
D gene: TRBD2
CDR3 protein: CASSYFSREDYNEQFF
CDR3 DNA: TGTGCCAGCAGTTACTTCTCGCGGGAGGACTACAATGAGCAGTTCTTC

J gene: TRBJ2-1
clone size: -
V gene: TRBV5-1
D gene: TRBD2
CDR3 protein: CASSLVPSGHNEQFF
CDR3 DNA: TGCGCCAGCAGCTTGGTACCTAGCGGTCACAATGAGCAGTTCTTC

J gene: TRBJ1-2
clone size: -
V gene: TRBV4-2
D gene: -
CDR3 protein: CASSQEWRDVYGYTF
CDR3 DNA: TGTGCCAGCAGCCAAGAGTGGAGGGACGTGTATGGCTACACCTTC

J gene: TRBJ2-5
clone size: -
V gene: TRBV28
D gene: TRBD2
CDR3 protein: CASSKAGGIQETQYF
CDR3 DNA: TGTGCCAGCAGCAAAGCGGGGGGGATCCAAGAGACCCAGTACTTC

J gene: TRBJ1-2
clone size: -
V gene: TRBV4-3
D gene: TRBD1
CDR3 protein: CASSQSGTGGSYGYTF
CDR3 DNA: TGCGCCAGCAGCCAATCCGGGACAGGGGGCAGTTATGGCTACACCTTC

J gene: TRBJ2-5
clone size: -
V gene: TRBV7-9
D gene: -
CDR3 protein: CASRWGQWETQYF
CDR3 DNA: TGTGCCAGCAGATGGGGGCAGTGGGAGACCCAGTACTTC

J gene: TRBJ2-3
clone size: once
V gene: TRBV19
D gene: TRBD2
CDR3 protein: CASSMTSGGRGTDTQYF
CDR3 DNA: TGTGCCAGTAGTATGACTAGCGGGGGCCGCGGCACAGATACGCAGTATTTT

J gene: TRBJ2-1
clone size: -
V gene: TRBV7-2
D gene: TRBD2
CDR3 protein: CASSSIASGGVAYNEQFF
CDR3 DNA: TGTGCCAGCAGCTCGATAGCCTCGGGGGGGGTAGCCTACAATGAGCAGTTCTTC

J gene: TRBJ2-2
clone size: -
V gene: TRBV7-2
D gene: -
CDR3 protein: CASSLGREYTGELFF
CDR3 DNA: TGTGCCAGCAGCTTGGGTCGGGAGTACACCGGGGAGCTGTTTTTT

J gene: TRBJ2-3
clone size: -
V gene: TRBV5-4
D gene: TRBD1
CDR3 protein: CASSSTGATDTQYF
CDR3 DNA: TGTGCCAGCAGCTCGACAGGGGCCACAGATACGCAGTATTTT

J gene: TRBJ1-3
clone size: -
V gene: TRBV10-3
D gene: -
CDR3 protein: CAISGQGTGNTIYF
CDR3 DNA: TGTGCCATCTCAGGGCAGGGAACTGGAAACACCATATATTTT

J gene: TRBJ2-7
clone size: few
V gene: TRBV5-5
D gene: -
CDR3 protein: CASSPDSSRPYEQYF
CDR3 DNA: TGTGCCAGCAGCCCAGACAGCAGCAGACCCTACGAGCAGTACTTC

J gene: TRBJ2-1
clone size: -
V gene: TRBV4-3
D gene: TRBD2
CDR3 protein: CASSQDPSGGNNEQFF
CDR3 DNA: TGCGCCAGCAGCCAAGATCCTAGCGGGGGGAACAATGAGCAGTTCTTC

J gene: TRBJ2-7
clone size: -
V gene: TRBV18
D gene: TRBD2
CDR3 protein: CASSPWTSGSGEQYF
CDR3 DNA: TGTGCCAGCTCACCCTGGACTAGCGGGAGTGGCGAGCAGTACTTC

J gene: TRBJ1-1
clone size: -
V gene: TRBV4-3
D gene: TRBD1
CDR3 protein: CASSLNRGNSNTEAFF
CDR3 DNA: TGCGCCAGCAGCCTAAACAGGGGGAATTCGAACACTGAAGCTTTCTTT

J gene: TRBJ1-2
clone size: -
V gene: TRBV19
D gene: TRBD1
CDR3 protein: CASSILIGGTGSGYTF
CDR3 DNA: TGTGCCAGTAGTATCCTCATCGGCGGGACAGGGTCTGGCTACACCTTC

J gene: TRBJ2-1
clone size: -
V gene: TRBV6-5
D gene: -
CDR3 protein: CASSYVAPGVYNEQFF
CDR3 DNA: TGTGCCAGCAGTTACGTCGCCCCGGGGGTTTACAATGAGCAGTTCTTC

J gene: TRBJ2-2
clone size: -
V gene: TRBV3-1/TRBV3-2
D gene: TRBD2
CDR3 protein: CASSFGGGAGSTGELFF
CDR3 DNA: TGTGCCAGCAGCTTTGGCGGGGGGGCTGGAAGTACCGGGGAGCTGTTTTTT

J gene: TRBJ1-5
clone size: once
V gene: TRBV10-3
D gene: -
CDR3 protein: CATGGGGQQPQHF
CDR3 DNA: TGTGCCACCGGAGGGGGGGGTCAACAGCCCCAGCATTTT

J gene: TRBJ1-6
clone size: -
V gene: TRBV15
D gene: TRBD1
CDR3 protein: CATSRPTWTGDNSPLHF
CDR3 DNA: TGTGCCACCAGCAGACCTACTTGGACAGGCGATAATTCACCCCTCCACTTT

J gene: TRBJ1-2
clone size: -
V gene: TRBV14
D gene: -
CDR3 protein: CASSQDIGDYGYTF
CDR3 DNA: TGTGCCAGCAGCCAAGACATAGGAGACTATGGCTACACCTTC

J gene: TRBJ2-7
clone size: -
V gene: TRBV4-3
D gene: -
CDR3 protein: CASSQDPRGTYEQYF
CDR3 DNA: TGCGCCAGCAGCCAAGATCCCAGGGGCACCTACGAGCAGTACTTC

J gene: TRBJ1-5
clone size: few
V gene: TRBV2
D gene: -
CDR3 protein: CASRREGQSNQPQHF
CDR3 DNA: TGTGCCAGCAGACGCGAGGGACAAAGCAATCAGCCCCAGCATTTT

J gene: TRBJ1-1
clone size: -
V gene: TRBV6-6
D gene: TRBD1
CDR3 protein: CASSSRQGSRTEAFF
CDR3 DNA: TGTGCCAGCAGTTCCAGACAGGGAAGTAGGACTGAAGCTTTCTTT

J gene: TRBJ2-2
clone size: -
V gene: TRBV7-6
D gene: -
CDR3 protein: CASSFATHTGELFF
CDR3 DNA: TGTGCCAGCAGCTTCGCTACGCACACCGGGGAGCTGTTTTTT

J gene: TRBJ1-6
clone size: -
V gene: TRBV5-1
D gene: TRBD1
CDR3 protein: CASSLPGGTYNSPLHF
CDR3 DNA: TGCGCCAGCAGCTTGCCAGGGGGCACCTATAATTCACCCCTCCACTTT

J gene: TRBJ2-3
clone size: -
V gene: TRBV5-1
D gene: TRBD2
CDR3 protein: CASSLLRGLAGASTDTQYF
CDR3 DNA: TGCGCCAGCAGCTTGTTGCGGGGACTAGCGGGTGCTAGCACAGATACGCAGTATTTT

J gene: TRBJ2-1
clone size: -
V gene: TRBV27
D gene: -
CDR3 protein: CASSGLPSVLGYYNEQFF
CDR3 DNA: TGTGCCAGCAGTGGCCTCCCATCCGTCTTGGGCTACTACAATGAGCAGTTCTTC

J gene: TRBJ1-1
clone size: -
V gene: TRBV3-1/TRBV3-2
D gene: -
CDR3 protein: CASSMARTEAFF
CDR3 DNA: TGTGCCAGCAGTATGGCCCGAACTGAAGCTTTCTTT

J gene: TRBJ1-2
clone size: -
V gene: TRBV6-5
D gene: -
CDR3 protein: CASSVQGFYGYTF
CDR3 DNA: TGTGCCAGCAGCGTCCAGGGCTTCTATGGCTACACCTTC

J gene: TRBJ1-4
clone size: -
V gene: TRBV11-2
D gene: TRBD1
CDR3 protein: CASKGQGVEKLFF
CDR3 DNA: TGTGCCAGCAAGGGACAGGGGGTCGAAAAACTGTTTTTT

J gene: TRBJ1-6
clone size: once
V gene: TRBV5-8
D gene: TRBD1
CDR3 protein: CASSRDRGYNSPLHF
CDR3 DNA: TGTGCCAGCAGCCGGGACAGGGGATATAATTCACCCCTCCACTTT

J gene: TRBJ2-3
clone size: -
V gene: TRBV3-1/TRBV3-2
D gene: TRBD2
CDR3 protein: CASSQAIAGGLVTDTQYF
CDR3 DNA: TGTGCCAGCAGCCAAGCCATAGCGGGGGGGCTTGTCACAGATACGCAGTATTTT

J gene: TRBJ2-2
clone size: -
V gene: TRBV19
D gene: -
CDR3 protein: CASSIGSRGTGELFF
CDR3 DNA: TGTGCCAGTAGTATAGGAAGCAGGGGAACCGGGGAGCTGTTTTTT

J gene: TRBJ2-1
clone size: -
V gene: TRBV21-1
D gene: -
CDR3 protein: CASSQDTGVYNEQFF
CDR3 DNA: TGTGCCAGCAGCCAAGACACAGGGGTTTACAATGAGCAGTTCTTC

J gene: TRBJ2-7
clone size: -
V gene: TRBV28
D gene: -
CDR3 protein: CASMVDGIFSYEQYF
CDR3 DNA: TGTGCCAGCATGGTCGACGGGATCTTCTCCTACGAGCAGTACTTC

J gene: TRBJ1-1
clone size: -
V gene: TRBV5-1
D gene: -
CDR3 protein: CASSLELENTEAFF
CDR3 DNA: TGCGCCAGCAGCTTGGAACTCGAGAACACTGAAGCTTTCTTT

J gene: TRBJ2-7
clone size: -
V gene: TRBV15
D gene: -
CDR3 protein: CATSRDRGEYEQYF
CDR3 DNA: TGTGCCACCAGCAGAGACAGGGGGGAGTACGAGCAGTACTTC

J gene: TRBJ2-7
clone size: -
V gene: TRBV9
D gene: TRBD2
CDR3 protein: CASSVDLAGINEQYF
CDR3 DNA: TGTGCCAGCAGCGTAGATTTAGCGGGAATCAACGAGCAGTACTTC

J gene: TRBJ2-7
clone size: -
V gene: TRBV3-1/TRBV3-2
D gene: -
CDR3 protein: CASSQDLFSAAQSYEQYF
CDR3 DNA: TGTGCCAGCAGCCAAGATCTTTTCTCGGCGGCGCAATCCTACGAGCAGTACTTC

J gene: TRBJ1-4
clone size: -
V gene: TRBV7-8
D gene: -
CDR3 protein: CASSLAWASNEKLFF
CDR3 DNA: TGTGCCAGCAGCTTAGCGTGGGCATCTAATGAAAAACTGTTTTTT

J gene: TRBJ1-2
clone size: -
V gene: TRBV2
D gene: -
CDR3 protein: CASSEVASVGDYGYTF
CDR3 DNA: TGTGCCAGCAGTGAAGTGGCTTCGGTAGGGGACTATGGCTACACCTTC